This TCR beta chain was identified in a study of cytomegalovirus exposure and HLA in healthy donors. Points on this clone: Its antigen is not known.

It was with 60 Vbeta and 13 Jbeta primers that the PCR ran. Clones were sequenced by immunoSEQ multiplex PCR, and TCRdb holds only the in-frame ones, with some missing. This table lists approximately 110,000 clones. The V gene's germline CDR1 is MNHNS and CDR2 SASEGT. The V end was cut by 8 bases, the J end by 6 bases, with 14 bases between. The CDR3 length is 13 residues. Study conclusions and caveats: Later analysis demonstrated an association between a missense DCLRE1C variant and TCR beta V- and J-gene trimming.

The origin of this receptor is a man between 18 and 35 years old in good health and CMV-seronegative. The gene calls are TRBV6-1 and TRBJ2-1; D unclear. The sample taken for sequencing was PBMCs. CDR3 amino acids: CASLPFLRNEQFF. As DNA, the CDR3 is TGTGCCAGCCTCCCCTTCCTCCGCAATGAGCAGTTCTTC.